Listed below are T cell receptor beta chains from one sample, sequenced in a study of Graves' ophthalmopathy and Graves' hyperthyroidism. TCRdb itself ran the multiplex PCR reads through MiXCR, one entry per CDR3 protein. Of about 400,000 distinct CDR3 sequences in the sample, over 15% were seen once. Input material: peripheral blood. These receptors were collected from a woman under 30 with stable Graves' hyperthyroidism. Each CDR3 is given with its conserved first and last residue. A D gene is named only where the DNA matches it firmly. A row's size may be missing; if present it is once, few, many or a size class.

J gene,D gene,V gene,clone size,CDR3 length,CDR3 protein,CDR3 DNA
TRBJ2-7,TRBD1,TRBV5-1,-,15,CASSLQGTGLYEQYF,TGCGCCAGCAGCTTGCAGGGGACAGGATTATACGAGCAGTACTTC
TRBJ2-5,TRBD1,TRBV5-5,few,15,CASSHLGGAQETQYF,TGTGCCAGCAGCCACCTAGGGGGCGCCCAAGAGACCCAGTACTTC
TRBJ2-5,-,TRBV11-3,many,14,CASSLVPYQETQYF,TGTGCCAGCAGCTTAGTCCCGTACCAAGAGACCCAGTACTTC
TRBJ1-1,-,TRBV12-3/TRBV12-4,many,14,CASSPGQTWGEAFF,TGTGCCAGCAGCCCAGGACAGACTTGGGGTGAAGCTTTCTTT
TRBJ2-5,-,TRBV12-3/TRBV12-4,-,14,CASSLTGAGKTQYF,TGTGCCAGCAGTTTGACGGGGGCCGGTAAGACCCAGTACTTC
TRBJ2-2,TRBD1,TRBV6-5,many,16,CASSYGDRANTGELFF,TGTGCCAGCAGTTACGGGGACAGGGCGAACACCGGGGAGCTGTTTTTT
TRBJ2-6,-,TRBV10-3,many,13,CATAGSGANVLTF,TGTGCCACCGCAGGGTCTGGGGCCAACGTCCTGACTTTC
TRBJ2-5,-,TRBV5-1,many,14,CASSLYGRLETQYF,TGCGCCAGCAGCCTCTACGGCAGGCTAGAGACCCAGTACTTC
TRBJ2-5,-,TRBV2,many,12,CASKQGGETQYF,TGTGCCAGCAAACAGGGAGGCGAGACCCAGTACTTC
TRBJ2-5,TRBD2,TRBV7-2,many,14,CASSADGSGETQYF,TGTGCCAGCAGCGCCGACGGTAGCGGGGAGACCCAGTACTTC
TRBJ1-1,-,TRBV7-2,-,13,CATGLGSSSEAFF,TGTGCCACGGGCTTGGGGAGTAGCTCTGAAGCTTTCTTT
TRBJ1-2,TRBD1,TRBV12-3/TRBV12-4,many,14,CASSLTGGGYGYTF,TGTGCCAGCAGCTTGACAGGGGGCGGCTATGGCTACACCTTC
TRBJ2-2,-,TRBV12-3/TRBV12-4,many,16,CASTILLPTYTGELFF,TGTGCCAGCACCATCTTGCTGCCCACCTACACCGGGGAGCTGTTTTTT
TRBJ1-5,-,TRBV20-1,many,13,CSAKRDRTQPQHF,TGCAGTGCCAAGAGAGACAGGACCCAGCCCCAGCATTTT
TRBJ2-5,-,TRBV6-1,many,11,CASSTPETQYF,TGTGCCAGCAGTACCCCAGAGACCCAGTACTTC
TRBJ2-2,-,TRBV6-2/TRBV6-3,-,16,CASTPRSFANTGELFF,TGTGCCAGCACCCCTCGGTCGTTCGCGAACACCGGGGAGCTGTTTTTT
TRBJ1-1,-,TRBV15,many,13,CATTQIGNTEAFF,TGTGCCACCACCCAGATAGGGAACACTGAAGCTTTCTTT
TRBJ2-7,-,TRBV5-1,-,14,CASSLTSPSYEQYF,TGCGCCAGCAGCTTGACTAGCCCATCCTACGAGCAGTACTTC
TRBJ1-1,TRBD1,TRBV19,many,15,CASKTTDRVNTEAFF,TGTGCCAGTAAAACAACGGACAGGGTGAACACTGAAGCTTTCTTT
TRBJ2-5,TRBD1,TRBV7-6,many,17,CASSTRQGPGVGETQYF,TGTGCCAGCAGCACCCGACAGGGTCCAGGGGTAGGGGAGACCCAGTACTTC
TRBJ1-1,-,TRBV12-3/TRBV12-4,many,12,CASSPQVAEAFF,TGTGCCAGCAGTCCGCAGGTGGCTGAAGCTTTCTTT
TRBJ1-1,-,TRBV12-3/TRBV12-4,many,13,CASTLLRNTEAFF,TGTGCCAGCACCCTCCTAAGAAACACTGAAGCTTTCTTT
TRBJ2-7,TRBD1,TRBV24-1,few,14,CATSDTGGIYEQYF,TGTGCCACCAGTGATACAGGGGGAATCTACGAGCAGTACTTC
TRBJ1-2,-,TRBV3-1,few,11,CASSQSYGYTF,TGTGCCAGCAGCCAATCCTATGGCTACACCTTC
TRBJ1-2,-,TRBV9,many,14,CASSPSGGTYGYTF,TGTGCCAGCAGCCCTAGTGGGGGGACCTATGGCTACACCTTC
TRBJ2-7,-,TRBV15,many,13,CATSRDSNYEQYF,TGTGCCACCAGCAGAGATAGCAACTACGAGCAGTACTTC
TRBJ1-1,-,TRBV5-6,many,14,CASSLLAGDTEAFF,TGTGCCAGCAGCTTGTTAGCAGGGGACACTGAAGCTTTCTTT
TRBJ1-2,-,TRBV20-1,-,14,CSTTSLYPTDDYTF,TGCAGTACTACCTCTTTATATCCCACGGATGACTACACCTTC
TRBJ2-2,-,TRBV5-1,few,15,CASSLGTSDTGELFF,TGCGCCAGCAGCTTGGGGACAAGCGACACCGGGGAGCTGTTTTTT
TRBJ1-2,-,TRBV15,many,12,CATGNGNYGYTF,TGTGCCACCGGCAACGGGAACTATGGCTACACCTTC
TRBJ2-7,TRBD2,TRBV25-1,many,14,CASSVGGGFYEQYF,TGTGCCAGCAGTGTAGGCGGGGGTTTCTACGAGCAGTACTTC
TRBJ2-2,-,TRBV6-1,many,13,CASRGSGTGELFF,TGTGCCAGCAGGGGATCGGGAACCGGGGAGCTGTTTTTT
TRBJ1-1,-,TRBV6-5,-,15,CASSYSGRGGTEAFF,TGTGCCAGCAGTTACTCGGGCAGGGGAGGCACTGAAGCTTTCTTT
TRBJ2-5,-,TRBV27,many,15,CASSLLGGLKETQYF,TGTGCCAGCAGTTTATTAGGGGGACTGAAGGAGACCCAGTACTTC
TRBJ1-6,TRBD1,TRBV5-1,many,16,CASSVDRERGNSPLHF,TGCGCCAGCAGCGTGGACAGGGAAAGGGGTAATTCACCCCTCCACTTT
TRBJ2-7,-,TRBV27,many,15,CASRIRLDSYYEQYF,TGTGCCAGCCGGATTAGGTTGGACAGTTACTACGAGCAGTACTTC
TRBJ1-3,-,TRBV11-1,-,15,CASSLERDGASSLYF,TGTGCCAGCAGCTTGGAACGGGACGGAGCTTCATCGCTATATTTT
TRBJ2-2,TRBD2,TRBV7-8,-,17,CASSSDLAGGPTGELFF,TGTGCCAGCAGCTCCGATCTAGCGGGGGGGCCTACCGGGGAGCTGTTTTTT
TRBJ1-5,-,TRBV28,many,13,CASTGTGNQPQHF,TGTGCCAGCACCGGGACGGGCAATCAGCCCCAGCATTTT